The next 6 T cell receptor beta chains were all read from a single sample in a study of blood T cell repertoires in COVID-19. Sequencing used immunoSEQ multiplex PCR; TCRdb keeps in-frame clones, though not all of them. The repertoire includes 200,000 or so clones, approximately 79% of them detected once, and 15% to 20% sits in the top ten. The specimen was peripheral blood. The receptor set was obtained from a man aged 55 to 70 with active or convalescent COVID-19.

The CDR3 protein is CASSPGTSEIGELFF. CDR3 nucleotide sequence: TGTGCCAGCAGTCCCGGGACTAGCGAGATCGGGGAGCTGTTTTTT. The chain combines TRBV27 with TRBJ2-2, with 10 nucleotides matching TRBD2. The germline V gene encodes CDR1 MNHEY and CDR2 SMNVEV (reference sequence). The CDR3 has 15 residues. V was clipped by 5 bases and J by 7 bases; unmatched bases: 7.

The chain uses TRBV19 and TRBJ2-4; 7 positions agree with TRBD2. CDR3 length: 14 residues. Germline loops: CDR1 LNHDA, CDR2 SQIVND (reference sequence). The junction had 7 bases not matched to a gene; V was cut back by 4 bases and J by 7 bases. The CDR3 loop is CASSRMSGGNIQYF. Written as DNA, the CDR3 is TGTGCCAGTAGTAGAATGTCGGGAGGTAACATTCAGTACTTC.

The chain couples TRBV7-9 to TRBJ1-1; D is unclear. The CDR3 sequence is 11 residues long. CDR1 and CDR2 (germline): SEHNR, FQNEAQ (reference sequence). V dropped 5 bases and J dropped 6 bases, with 7 bases sitting between them. The CDR3 here is CASSPLAEAFF. CDR3 bases: TGTGCCAGCAGCCCCCTCGCTGAAGCTTTCTTT.

CDR3 in DNA: TGTGCCAGCAGACCGGGACTCCCATACAATGAGCAGTTCTTC. Residues: CASRPGLPYNEQFF. This chain joins TRBV6-5 and TRBJ2-1; D possibly corresponds to TRBD2 (6 bases). Trimming left V 6 bases short and J 4 bases short, with 13 bases between. The germline gives CDR1 MNHEY, CDR2 SVGAGI. The length of the CDR3 is 14 residues.

The CDR3 here is CAWSGNRVYEQYF. CDR3 coding DNA: TGTGCCTGGAGTGGTAACAGGGTGTACGAGCAGTACTTC. The gene calls are TRBV30 and TRBJ2-7, with D perhaps matching TRBD1 (6 bases). The CDR3 loop spans 13 amino acids. The V and J ends lost 1 base and 4 bases respectively, with 11 bases between them. CDR1 GTSNPN and CDR2 SVGIG come from the germline V gene (reference sequence).

The CDR3 DNA reads TGCGCCAGCAGCCAAAGATTGGCGGGCAATCAGCCCCAGCATTTT. Its protein product is CASSQRLAGNQPQHF. The rearrangement joins TRBV4-3 to TRBJ1-5; no definite D call. The length of the CDR3 is 15 residues. The germline gives CDR1 LGHNA, CDR2 YSLEER. V was clipped by 2 bases and J by 2 bases, with 10 bases between them.